The 14 T cell receptor beta chains below were found in one sample sequenced in a study of T cells in Graves' hyperthyroidism and ophthalmopathy. Regions amplified from RNA transcripts were the TCR beta CDR3 regions. TCR CDR3 underwent first-round RT-PCR with the HTBI primer set. TCRdb reprocessed the multiplex PCR reads with MiXCR, giving one entry per CDR3 protein. Found here are some 760,000 distinct CDR3 sequences, less than 15% of them singletons; the top ten hold 9.5% to 13%. The sample consisted of blood. These TCRs come from a woman under 30 with Graves' hyperthyroidism.

This clonotype was found many times. The rearrangement uses TRBV11-2 and TRBJ2-1, with TRBD2 identical over 11 bases. Germline values: CDR1 SGHAT, CDR2 FQNNGV. The CDR3 spans 21 residues. V lost 1 base and J lost 7; bases outside the gene matches: 21. The CDR3 bases are TGTGCCAGCAGCTTAGGTTGGCGCTTAGCGGGAGGGCACGTCGGGGAAAATGAGCAGTTCTTC. Translated, it gives CASSLGWRLAGGHVGENEQFF.

This clonotype was counted many times. The chain combines TRBV7-2 with TRBJ2-1; D is ambiguous. The V gene lost 3 bases and the J gene lost 0 bases, with 3 bases spanning the gap. This CDR3 contains 13 residues. Germline CDR1 is SGHTA and CDR2 is FQGNSA. Here the CDR3 reads CASSFDSYNEQFF. CDR3 coding DNA: TGTGCCAGCAGCTTCGACTCCTACAATGAGCAGTTCTTC. Variable domain in full (rest from reference TRBV7-2 and TRBJ2-1): GAGVSQSPSNKVTEKGKDVELRCDPISGHTALYWYRQSLGQGLEFLIYFQGNSAPDKSGLPSDRFSAERTGGSVSTLTIQRTQQEDSAVYLCASSFDSYNEQFFGPGTRLTVL.

The chain couples TRBV5-4 to TRBJ2-1; 7 bases line up with TRBD2. V dropped 3 bases and J dropped 5; count of bases not matched to a gene: 5. The germline V gene has CDR1 SGHNT and CDR2 YYREEE (reference sequence). CDR3 length: 14 amino acids. In DNA, the CDR3 is TGTGCCAGCAGCTGGGGGGGAGGGAACAATGAGCAGTTCTTC. Its protein is CASSWGGGNNEQFF.

Only a few counts were recorded for this clonotype. The V and J genes are TRBV27 and TRBJ2-3, with a weak D call TRBD2 (6 bases). The V and J ends lost 5 bases and 1 base respectively, with 13 bases between them. Germline assignment: CDR1 MNHEY and CDR2 SMNVEV (reference sequence). The CDR3 totals 15 residues. CDR3 residues: CASSLRASGTDTQYF. In nucleotides, the CDR3 is TGTGCCAGCAGTCTCAGGGCTAGCGGCACAGATACGCAGTATTTT.

Comment on this clonotype: A much larger clone is a single base away; this may be a read error. The V gene is TRBV7-2, the J gene TRBJ2-5; D is undetermined. Germline V gene data show CDR1 as SGHTA and CDR2 as FQGNSA. The CDR3 has 13 residues. CDR3 nucleotide sequence: TGTGCCGGCAGCTTAGAAGCCGAAGGGATAAGGTACTTC. Amino acid sequence: CAGSLEAEGIRYF.

At least ten counts were recorded for this clonotype. V is TRBV5-1 and J is TRBJ1-6; 7 nucleotides agree with TRBD1. This CDR3 has 15 residues. The germline V gene has CDR1 SGHRS and CDR2 YFSETQ. Trimming removed 0 bases from V and 9 bases from J; junction bases left unmatched: 6. The CDR3 coding sequence is TGCGCCAGCAGCTTGGGCGGACAGGACGCTTCACCCCTCCACTTT. Its protein product is CASSLGGQDASPLHF.

The CDR3 bases are TGTGCCAGCAATCCGGGACAGGGGGTGACAGATACGCAGTATTTT. The encoded protein is CASNPGQGVTDTQYF. The chain uses TRBV12-3 or TRBV12-4 and TRBJ2-3; 11 nucleotides align to TRBD1. The V segment lost 7 bases and the J segment 3 bases; nucleotides outside the gene matches: 6. This CDR3 is 15 amino acids long.

The table lists this clonotype with many counts. The V gene is TRBV3-1, the J gene TRBJ2-7, with D hard to call. The V gene's germline CDR1 is LGHDT and CDR2 YNNKEL (reference sequence). Trimming removed 2 bases from V and 2 bases from J, with 13 bases in between. The CDR3 runs to 15 residues. CDR3 residues: CASSQPDRLPYEQYF. The CDR3 DNA sequence: TGTGCCAGCAGCCAACCGGATAGGCTCCCCTACGAGCAGTACTTC.

This clonotype came up many times. V and J are TRBV5-4 and TRBJ2-1; the D gene is possibly TRBD2 (5 bases). V lost 3 bases and J lost 2, with 12 bases in between. The CDR3 is 15 residues long. In germline, CDR1 is SGHNT, CDR2 YYREEE (reference sequence). DNA of the CDR3: TGTGCCAGCAGCTGGGAATGGACTGCCTACAATGAGCAGTTCTTC. Residues: CASSWEWTAYNEQFF.

This clonotype was seen ten or more times. V usage is TRBV11-2 and J usage is TRBJ2-1; tentatively, D is TRBD1 (6 bases). The V gene's germline CDR1 is SGHAT and CDR2 FQNNGV. CDR3 size: 16 residues. The V gene lost 2 bases and the J gene lost 0 bases, with 11 bases spanning the gap. In nucleotides, the CDR3 is TGTGCCAGCAGCTTAAGGGACACATCCTCCTACAATGAGCAGTTCTTC. Translating it yields CASSLRDTSSYNEQFF. Filled out from reference TRBV11-2 and TRBJ2-1, the complete variable domain reads EAGVAQSPRYKIIEKRQSVAFWCNPISGHATLYWYQQILGQGPKLLIQFQNNGVVDDSQLPKDRFSAERLKGVDSTLKIQPAKLEDSAVYLCASSLRDTSSYNEQFFGPGTRLTVL.

Of note for this clonotype: The junction departs from germline at one end; a sequencing error may be responsible. The chain links TRBV5-1 to TRBJ2-5; D not certain. The V gene's germline CDR1 is SGHRS and CDR2 YFSETQ. The CDR3 has 14 amino acids. Written as DNA, the CDR3 is TGCGCCAGCAGCTTGGCCGTTCCCCGTGACCCCTTAAACTTC. Its protein is CASSLAVPRDPLNF.

The V and J genes are TRBV7-2 and TRBJ2-7; 11 bases line up with TRBD2. CDR1 is SGHTA, CDR2 FQGNSA, per germline. The CDR3 spans 15 residues. Trimming took 5 bases from V and 3 from J; bases not matched to a gene: 6. The CDR3 sequence: CASSPIAGGVYEQYF. The CDR3 bases are TGTGCCAGCAGCCCAATAGCGGGAGGGGTCTACGAGCAGTACTTC.

This clonotype was seen repeatedly, ten times or more. The chain joins TRBV12-3 or TRBV12-4 to TRBJ2-4, with TRBD2 matching over 9 bases. With 5 bases clipped from V and 3 bases from J, the junction kept 29 bases outside the gene matches. There are 23 residues in the CDR3. The CDR3 DNA reads TGTGCCAGCAGTCCAGGAATAGTTCATAGCGGGAGTGGCGTGGTCCGGGGCAAAAACATTCAGTACTTC. Encoded protein: CASSPGIVHSGSGVVRGKNIQYF.

This clonotype showed up many times. The chain uses TRBV18 and TRBJ1-5; possibly TRBD1 for D (5 bases). The CDR3 totals 14 residues. The V gene's germline CDR1 is KGHSH and CDR2 LQKENI. V was trimmed by 2 bases and J by 7 bases, leaving 12 bases between them. The CDR3 here is CASSPSGEGQPQHF. The CDR3 nucleotides are TGTGCCAGCTCACCATCGGGGGAAGGCCAGCCCCAGCATTTT.